Shown below are 25 T cell receptor beta chains from a single sample sequenced in a study of technical replicates of blood from four donors. Libraries were prepared by immunoSEQ multiplex PCR; TCRdb keeps only in-frame clonotypes and omits some of them. The profile shows 60,000 to 90,000 clones, roughly 97% of them singletons. Sequenced: T cells isolated from PBMCs. The receptors originated from a human donor in good health.

J is TRBJ2-7 and V is TRBV29-1; 11 bases match TRBD1. V trimming: 6 bases; J trimming: 3 bases; junction bases outside the gene matches: 4. There are 13 residues in the CDR3. The germline V gene has CDR1 SQVTM and CDR2 ANQGSEA. The CDR3 DNA is TGCAGCGTCGGGGGACAGGGGGTCTACGAGCAGTACTTC. Residues: CSVGGQGVYEQYF.

The chain links TRBV6-5 to TRBJ2-7, with TRBD2 identical over 8 bases. The junction had 9 bases not matched to a gene; V was cut back by 5 bases and J by 6 bases. The CDR3 has 14 amino acids. CDR1 MNHEY and CDR2 SVGAGI come from the germline V gene. In DNA form, the CDR3 reads TGTGCCAGCAGTGGGGGACTAGTCCTAGCCGAGCAGTACTTC. As protein: CASSGGLVLAEQYF.

This rearrangement joins TRBV4-1 to TRBJ1-1, with a weak D call TRBD1 (6 bases). The CDR3 sequence is 18 residues long. Germline CDR1 is MGHRA and CDR2 is YSYEKL. V was pared by 2 bases and J by 1 base, with 20 bases between. DNA for the CDR3: TGCGCCAGCAGCCAAATGGGGGCTGGGGGATGGGGGAACACTGAAGCTTTCTTT. Amino acid sequence: CASSQMGAGGWGNTEAFF.

The chain links TRBV27 to TRBJ1-1, with D possibly being TRBD1 (6 bases). Trimming took 5 bases from V and 6 from J, leaving 19 bases between them. The CDR3 totals 15 residues. Germline V gene sequence: CDR1 MNHEY, CDR2 SMNVEV (reference sequence). The CDR3 loop reads CASSTQFSGQPEAFF. The CDR3 nucleotides read TGTGCCAGCAGTACACAATTCTCCGGACAGCCTGAAGCTTTCTTT.

The V and J genes are TRBV29-1 and TRBJ2-2; 8 bases are shared with TRBD1. From germline, CDR1 is SQVTM and CDR2 ANQGSEA. V lost 3 bases, J lost 4 bases, and 7 bases stayed unmatched. The length of the CDR3 is 15 residues. Here the CDR3 reads CSVDSGGAGTGELFF. The CDR3 DNA follows: TGCAGCGTTGATTCAGGGGGCGCGGGCACCGGGGAGCTGTTTTTT.

DNA of the CDR3: TGTGCCAGCAGCGGCTCTGGACAGGGGAGACCTGAAGCTTTCTTT. Protein product: CASSGSGQGRPEAFF. The chain uses TRBV5-4 and TRBJ1-1, with TRBD1 matching 9 bases. V trimming: 4 bases; J trimming: 6 bases; junction bases outside the gene matches: 10. The germline gives CDR1 SGHNT, CDR2 YYREEE (reference sequence). The CDR3 is 15 residues long.

V is TRBV5-1 and J is TRBJ1-2; D ambiguous. There are 12 residues in the CDR3. V lost 1 base to trimming and J lost 8 bases, with 9 bases between them. Germline V gene data show CDR1 as SGHRS and CDR2 as YFSETQ. The CDR3 bases are TGCGCCAGCAGCTTGAATACGAGGGGCTACACCTTC. Its translation: CASSLNTRGYTF.

V usage is TRBV5-1 and J usage is TRBJ2-3, with 14 bases fitting TRBD2. V was clipped by 2 bases and J by 4 bases; unmatched bases: 9. Per germline, CDR1 SGHRS and CDR2 YFSETQ. The CDR3 length is 18 residues. The CDR3 region has the DNA TGCGCCAGCAGCTTTGGAGGACTAGCGGGGGGCGGGTCAGATACGCAGTATTTT. It is translated as CASSFGGLAGGGSDTQYF.

The chain is built from TRBV11-3 and TRBJ2-5, with a tentative D call TRBD1 (6 bases). Trimming removed 4 bases at V and 5 bases at J, with 11 bases between. Germline CDR1 and CDR2: SGHNT and YENEEA. The CDR3 is 13 amino acids. CDR3: CASSSGAVETQYF. For the CDR3, the DNA is TGTGCCAGCAGCTCAGGGGCGGTGGAGACCCAGTACTTC.

The genes are TRBV27 and TRBJ2-2; a possible D gene is TRBD2 (6 bases). V was pared by 7 bases and J by 5 bases, with 23 bases between. This CDR3 contains 17 residues. The V gene's germline CDR1 is MNHEY and CDR2 SMNVEV (reference sequence). CDR3 sequence: CASKLEGVGLGTGELFF. Here the CDR3 DNA reads TGTGCCAGCAAGCTGGAGGGAGTGGGTTTGGGTACCGGGGAGCTGTTTTTT.

The chain carries TRBV27 and TRBJ1-5, with D uncertain. The CDR3 is 12 residues long. The V gene's germline CDR1 is MNHEY and CDR2 SMNVEV (reference sequence). Trimming left V 3 bases short and J 5 bases short, with 5 bases between. This CDR3 reads CASSFGHQPQHF. As DNA, the CDR3 is TGTGCCAGCAGTTTTGGGCATCAGCCCCAGCATTTT.

The chain is built from TRBV5-1 and TRBJ2-7; tentatively, D is TRBD1 (6 bases). Germline CDR1 SGHRS, CDR2 YFSETQ. The CDR3 extends over 15 amino acids. V was pared by 2 bases and J by 4 bases, with 16 bases between. The chain's CDR3 is CASSLIPDRVYEQYF. The CDR3 bases are TGCGCCAGCAGCTTAATCCCGGACAGAGTATACGAGCAGTACTTC. Complete variable domain (other parts from reference TRBV5-1 and TRBJ2-7): KAGVTQTPRYLIKTRGQQVTLSCSPISGHRSVSWYQQTPGQGLQFLFEYFSETQRNKGNFPGRFSGRQFSNSRSEMNVSTLELGDSALYLCASSLIPDRVYEQYFGPGTRLTVT.

V is TRBV4-1 and J is TRBJ1-2, with TRBD1 matching over 7 bases. Germline lookup yields CDR1 MGHRA and CDR2 YSYEKL. The CDR3 contains 15 residues. J gave up 6 bases and V 3 bases, and 10 bases lay outside the gene matches. The CDR3 loop is CASSQGLGQSHGYTF. The DNA for the CDR3 is TGCGCCAGCAGCCAGGGGCTGGGACAGTCCCATGGCTACACCTTC.

The V gene is TRBV6-1, the J gene TRBJ2-3, with D perhaps matching TRBD1 (6 bases). This CDR3 region has 17 residues. V lost 0 bases to trimming and J lost 2 bases, with 15 bases between them. Germline CDR1 is MNHNS and CDR2 is SASEGT. Here the CDR3 DNA reads TGTGCCAGCAGTGAAGCACCACAGGGAGTGGACACAGATACGCAGTATTTT. Its protein is CASSEAPQGVDTDTQYF.

The V call is TRBV7-6, the J call TRBJ2-7; 9 nucleotides align to TRBD1. Germline V gene data show CDR1 as SGHVS and CDR2 as FNYEAQ. This CDR3 is 14 amino acids long. V was clipped by 2 bases and J by 4 bases; unmatched bases: 3. Here the CDR3 reads CASSLTGTGYEQYF. In nucleotides, the CDR3 is TGTGCCAGCAGCTTAACTGGGACAGGGTACGAGCAGTACTTC.

The chain combines TRBV4-1 with TRBJ1-4; possibly TRBD1 for D (5 bases). There are 16 residues in the CDR3. Trimming took off 1 base at V and 8 bases at J, with 17 bases between the two ends. CDR1 is MGHRA and CDR2 is YSYEKL in the germline V gene. Here the CDR3 reads CASSQVRWTLEEKLFF. Here the CDR3 DNA reads TGCGCCAGCAGCCAAGTTAGATGGACATTGGAGGAAAAACTGTTTTTT.

J is TRBJ2-7 and V is TRBV6-4, with D perhaps TRBD1 (6 bases). The CDR3 has 14 residues. V was trimmed by 3 bases and J by 6 bases, leaving 15 bases between them. From germline, CDR1 is MRHNA and CDR2 SNTAGT. CDR3 nucleotide sequence: TGTGCCAGCAGTGAGATGCGGACAGTGGGCGAGCAGTACTTC. It encodes CASSEMRTVGEQYF.

The chain has TRBV5-8 and TRBJ2-2; D perhaps matches TRBD2 (6 bases). The V gene's germline CDR1 is SGHTS and CDR2 YDEGEE. The CDR3 contains 17 residues. Trimming cost V 3 bases and J 8 bases, with 23 bases left between them. CDR3 DNA sequence: TGTGCCAGCAGCTCCTCCCCGGGAGATGGCGTAGCAGGGGAGCTGTTTTTT. Amino acid sequence: CASSSSPGDGVAGELFF.

The V and J genes are TRBV6-5 and TRBJ1-4; D might be TRBD1 (5 bases). Trimming left V 2 bases short and J 5 bases short, with 9 bases between. The CDR3 spans 14 residues. Per the germline V gene, CDR1 is MNHEY and CDR2 is SVGAGI. The CDR3 protein is CASSYGAVNEKLFF. CDR3 coding DNA: TGTGCCAGCAGTTACGGGGCCGTAAATGAAAAACTGTTTTTT.

The chain is built from TRBV5-1 and TRBJ2-7; TRBD1 is a possible D gene (5 bases). Germline CDR1 reads SGHRS; CDR2 reads YFSETQ. V was pared by 2 bases and J by 3 bases, with 12 bases between. This CDR3 spans 14 amino acids. CDR3 sequence reads: CASSFSTEGYEQYF. The CDR3 DNA reads as TGCGCCAGCAGCTTTTCGACAGAAGGCTACGAGCAGTACTTC.

This CDR3 is CASSSQGPGNQPQHF. CDR3 in DNA: TGTGCCAGCAGCTCACAGGGGCCCGGTAATCAGCCCCAGCATTTT. The rearrangement uses TRBV7-2 and TRBJ1-5; 7 nucleotides match TRBD1. Germline CDR1 SGHTA, CDR2 FQGNSA. The CDR3 totals 15 residues. The trim removed 4 bases at V and 4 bases at J, leaving 7 bases unmatched.

The chain is built from TRBV19 and TRBJ2-7, with TRBD1 as a possible D gene (6 bases). The CDR3 loop spans 14 amino acids. The germline CDR1 and CDR2 sequences are LNHDA and SQIVND (reference sequence). The V gene lost 2 bases and the J gene lost 2 bases, with 10 bases spanning the gap. The DNA for the CDR3 is TGTGCCAGTAGTATACCGGACAGACCCTACGAGCAGTACTTC. It yields the protein CASSIPDRPYEQYF.

The rearrangement uses TRBV7-3 and TRBJ2-1; perhaps TRBD2 as D (6 bases). V was pared by 3 bases and J by 1 base, with 7 bases between. The CDR3 extends over 14 amino acids. From germline, CDR1 is SGHTA and CDR2 FQGTGA. For the CDR3, the DNA is TGTGCCAGCAGCTTTAGCGGTTCCTACAATGAGCAGTTCTTC. Its protein product is CASSFSGSYNEQFF.

The rearrangement joins TRBV5-1 to TRBJ1-1, with unresolved D. CDR1 SGHRS and CDR2 YFSETQ come from the germline V gene. The V and J ends lost 0 bases and 5 bases respectively, with 20 bases between them. This CDR3 has 17 residues. CDR3 protein: CASSLALVSGVRTEAFF. DNA of the CDR3: TGCGCCAGCAGCTTGGCACTGGTGTCCGGGGTTCGGACTGAAGCTTTCTTT.

V gene TRBV5-1 combines with J gene TRBJ2-1, with D unresolved. CDR1 is SGHRS, CDR2 YFSETQ, per germline. Trimming stripped 0 bases from V and 5 bases from J, with 12 bases between. The CDR3 length is 15 residues. Written as DNA, the CDR3 is TGCGCCAGCAGCTTGGCCTTACTCCACGACAATGAGCAGTTCTTC. Protein sequence: CASSLALLHDNEQFF.